Listed below are T cell receptor beta chains from one sample, sequenced in a study of PD-1 blockade in classical Hodgkin lymphoma. Repertoires were generated with immunoSEQ multiplex PCR, while TCRdb's copy carries only in-frame clones and drops some. The sample has about 98,000 clones, 80% to 95% seen once. The starting material was peripheral blood mononuclear cells (PBMCs), obtained at baseline. These receptors all stem from a human donor with classical Hodgkin lymphoma. CDR3s include the opening cysteine and the closing phenylalanine or tryptophan. The D gene is left open where the match is weak. Only part of the rows carry a size: once, few, many, or a class if the clone is expanded.

v_call	j_call	d_call	clone_size	cdr3_nt	cdr3_aa
TRBV28	TRBJ2-3	TRBD2	-	TGTGCCAGCAGTACGATATCCCCTTCGAGACTAGCGGGGGAAATAAGCACAGATACGCAGTATTTT	CASSTISPSRLAGEISTDTQYF
TRBV5-5	TRBJ2-5	TRBD1	-	TGTGCCAGCAGCTTAGCTGGGACAGGGATAGGAGAGACCCAGTACTTC	CASSLAGTGIGETQYF
TRBV20-1	TRBJ2-5	-	-	TGCAGTGCTAATGAGGAAATGACCCAGTACTTC	CSANEEMTQYF
TRBV27	TRBJ2-7	TRBD1	-	TGTGCCAGCAGTCCTTTCCAGGGGGCCACCTACGAGCAGTACTTC	CASSPFQGATYEQYF
TRBV6-5	TRBJ1-1	TRBD1	-	TGTGCCAGCAGTTATCTGACAGGGGGCGGCACTGAAGCTTTCTTT	CASSYLTGGGTEAFF
TRBV5-1	TRBJ2-5	TRBD2	-	TGCGCCAGCAGCTTGGCCTACGGGGGAGGGCCGGGGGAGACCCAGTACTTC	CASSLAYGGGPGETQYF
TRBV4-1	TRBJ2-7	TRBD1	-	TGCGCCAGCAGCCAAGGCCTAGACAGGGGCTTACGTGAGCAGTACTTC	CASSQGLDRGLREQYF
TRBV7-9	TRBJ2-3	TRBD2	-	TGTGCCAGCCACGCCACGGGACTAGCTGGAGATACGCAGTATTTT	CASHATGLAGDTQYF
TRBV19	TRBJ2-3	TRBD2	-	TGTGCCAGTAGTACGGCGGGGGGCGCTAGCACAGATACGCAGTATTTT	CASSTAGGASTDTQYF
TRBV28	TRBJ2-3	TRBD2	-	TGTGCCAGCAGTTTCATTGGGACTAGCGGGATTAGAACAGATACGCAGTATTTT	CASSFIGTSGIRTDTQYF
TRBV19	TRBJ2-7	-	-	TGTGCCAGTAGCCACTTCAGGGGCCGCTCCTACGAGCAGTACTTC	CASSHFRGRSYEQYF
TRBV19	TRBJ2-3	-	-	TGTGCCAGTTATGACAGGCTCACAGATACGCAGTATTTT	CASYDRLTDTQYF
TRBV5-1	TRBJ2-5	TRBD1	-	TGCGCCAGCAGCTCCTCGACAGGGGTTGGGGAGACCCAGTACTTC	CASSSSTGVGETQYF
TRBV25-1	TRBJ2-3	-	-	TGTGCCAGCAGCGGGGCGGGGCTAGATACGCAGTATTTT	CASSGAGLDTQYF
TRBV7-9	TRBJ2-1	-	-	TGTGCCAGCAGCCCTCTCACAAGGCAGGTAAACTCCTACAATGAGCAGTTCTTC	CASSPLTRQVNSYNEQFF
TRBV4-1	TRBJ1-5	-	-	TGCGCCAGCAGCCAAGACGCGGGGAATCAGCCCCAGCATTTT	CASSQDAGNQPQHF
TRBV29-1	TRBJ1-2	-	once	TGCAGCGTTGGCAGAAACTCCGACTATGGCTACACCTTC	CSVGRNSDYGYTF
TRBV10-3	TRBJ2-4	-	-	TGTGCCATCAGTGAGCTAGCCAAAAACATTCAGTACTTC	CAISELAKNIQYF
TRBV25-1	TRBJ2-7	TRBD1	-	TGTGCCAGCAGTAGTTTCCGGGACAGGTCCGCCTACGAGCAGTACTTC	CASSSFRDRSAYEQYF
TRBV14	TRBJ1-2	-	-	TGTGCCAGCAGCCAAAGTACAGTCGGGTCTGGCTACACCTTC	CASSQSTVGSGYTF
TRBV4-2	TRBJ2-7	TRBD2	-	TGTGCCAGCAGCCAAGAGGCGACTAGCGGGAGCTCCTACGAGCAGTACTTC	CASSQEATSGSSYEQYF
TRBV30	TRBJ2-1	-	-	TGTGCCTGGAACGACGGGAGCTCCTACAATGAGCAGTTCTTC	CAWNDGSSYNEQFF
TRBV4-2	TRBJ2-1	TRBD2	once	TGTGCCAGCAGCCCTCTAGCGGGGAGGGCTGGAAATGAGCAGTTCTTC	CASSPLAGRAGNEQFF
TRBV9	TRBJ1-4	-	-	TGTGCCAGCAGCGCCGATGGTCCCCAAGCAACTAATGAAAAACTGTTTTTT	CASSADGPQATNEKLFF
TRBV5-1	TRBJ2-1	TRBD1	-	TGCGCCAGCAGCCGTACAGGGGACTCCTACAATGAGCAGTTCTTC	CASSRTGDSYNEQFF
TRBV5-6	TRBJ1-1	-	-	TGTGCCAGCAGCTTTGATTTGCAAGGACGGGGAACTGAAGCTTTCTTT	CASSFDLQGRGTEAFF
TRBV5-8	TRBJ1-3	-	-	TGTGCCAGCAGGACGGAGGGCGCGTCTGGAAACACCATATATTTT	CASRTEGASGNTIYF
TRBV5-1	TRBJ2-1	TRBD2	-	TGCGCCAGCAGTCGGACTAGCGCGAGCTCCTACAATGAGCAGTTCTTC	CASSRTSASSYNEQFF
TRBV9	TRBJ2-1	TRBD2	-	TGTGCCAGCAGCACCCATAGCGGGAGTAGCAATGAGCAGTTCTTC	CASSTHSGSSNEQFF
TRBV2	TRBJ1-1	-	-	TGTGCCAGCACCCCGTTCACTGAAGCTTTCTTT	CASTPFTEAFF
TRBV5-1	TRBJ1-2	-	-	TGCGCCAGCAGCTTGGAGAGGGTTAACTATGGCTACACCTTC	CASSLERVNYGYTF
TRBV10-2	TRBJ1-1	-	-	TGCGCCGCCACCGTGTCGCGCGGGGTGAACACTGAAGCTTTCTTT	CAATVSRGVNTEAFF
TRBV6-1	TRBJ2-7	TRBD2	-	TGTGCCAGCAGTGGGACTAGCGGGGGTTCCTTCTACGAGCAGTACTTC	CASSGTSGGSFYEQYF
TRBV5-8	TRBJ2-6	-	few	TGTGCCAGCAGCGCATTTGGGACACCCTCTGGGGCCAACGTCCTGACTTTC	CASSAFGTPSGANVLTF
TRBV19	TRBJ2-2	-	-	TGTGCCAGTAGTATCATCCTCCCCGGGGAGCTGTTTTTT	CASSIILPGELFF
TRBV11-2	TRBJ2-7	TRBD1	-	TGTGCCAGCAGCTTCATAAAAGGCTTACAGGGGAGCTACGAGCAGTACTTC	CASSFIKGLQGSYEQYF
TRBV27	TRBJ1-2	TRBD1	few	TGTGCCAGCAGTAAACCGGGACAGGGTGGTAGTGACGGCTACACCTTC	CASSKPGQGGSDGYTF
TRBV10-3	TRBJ2-3	-	-	TGTGCCATCAAAGCCCAGCTACAGAGCACAGATACGCAGTATTTT	CAIKAQLQSTDTQYF
TRBV29-1	TRBJ1-4	-	-	TGCAGCTTCCGGATGGGCTCAGGTGAAAAACTGTTTTTT	CSFRMGSGEKLFF
TRBV7-9	TRBJ1-2	TRBD1	-	TGTGCCAGCAGCCCGTACCGTGGACAGGCTGAAGGTGGCTACACCTTC	CASSPYRGQAEGGYTF
TRBV27	TRBJ2-7	TRBD2	once	TGTGCCAGCAGCCTAAGGCGGGGAGGGGAGAAGTTCGGATACGAGCAGTACTTC	CASSLRRGGEKFGYEQYF
TRBV6-1	TRBJ1-4	TRBD1	once	TGTGCCAGCAGTGCCGATCGGACAGGAACAACTAATGAAAAACTGTTTTTT	CASSADRTGTTNEKLFF
TRBV5-1	TRBJ2-7	TRBD2	-	TGCGCCAGCAGCTTGGGCATACCGGGACTAGCAGGGGGCTACGAGCAGTACTTC	CASSLGIPGLAGGYEQYF
TRBV19	TRBJ2-2	TRBD1	few	TGTGCCAGTAGTCCTTGGACAGGCGTGACCGGGGAGCTGTTTTTT	CASSPWTGVTGELFF
TRBV29-1	TRBJ1-2	TRBD1	-	TGCAGCGTTTCCCGGACAGGCTCCTACTATGGCTACACCTTC	CSVSRTGSYYGYTF
TRBV27	TRBJ2-2	TRBD2	-	TGTGCCAGCAGTTCACTCCTAGCGGGCCTGAACACCGGGGAGCTGTTTTTT	CASSSLLAGLNTGELFF
TRBV5-1	TRBJ1-1	-	once	TGCGCCAGCAGCTTGGCCACAGGGAGGAACACTGAAGCTTTCTTT	CASSLATGRNTEAFF
TRBV29-1	TRBJ2-1	TRBD1	-	TGCAGCGGGATGATCAGGGGGCGATCCAGGGACGGAAACAATGAGCAGTTCTTC	CSGMIRGRSRDGNNEQFF
TRBV4-1	TRBJ2-7	-	-	TGCGCCAGCAGCCAGGTCGTTGGAGCTTATTACGAGCAGTACTTC	CASSQVVGAYYEQYF